The rows below give T cell receptor beta chains drawn from one sample of a study of CD8+ T cells in alopecia areata. Some clones are missing from TCRdb's copy, which holds only in-frame ones; the method was immunoSEQ multiplex PCR. The sample shows 100,000 to 130,000 clones, 50% to 70% of them seen only once. Sequencing was carried out using NKG2D-low CD8+ T cells sorted from blood. These receptors were taken from a human donor with alopecia areata. Both conserved end residues are part of each CDR3. The D gene is left open where the match is weak. Part of the rows lack a size; the others show once, few, many or a class for expanded clones.

V gene,clone size,D gene,J gene,CDR3 DNA,CDR3 protein
TRBV7-6,NA,NA,TRBJ2-5,TGTGCCAGCAGCTTAGTATCAGAGACCCAGTACTTC,CASSLVSETQYF
TRBV9,many,NA,TRBJ2-7,TGTGCCAGCAGCGCAACAGGGTACGAGCAGTACTTC,CASSATGYEQYF
TRBV27,NA,NA,TRBJ1-2,TGTGCCAGCAGTTTAGGGGGCACCTCCATTGGCTACACCTTC,CASSLGGTSIGYTF
TRBV28,NA,NA,TRBJ2-5,TGTGCCAGCAGTCCTAATGCTTTAATGGGTAAAGAGACCCAGTACTTC,CASSPNALMGKETQYF
TRBV7-9,few,NA,TRBJ2-7,TGTGCCAGCAGCTTACAGAACTACGAGCAGTACTTC,CASSLQNYEQYF
TRBV7-9,few,NA,TRBJ1-4,TGTGCCAGCAGCCCGGCGGGGGAAAAACTGTTTTTT,CASSPAGEKLFF
TRBV28,few,NA,TRBJ2-4,TGTGCCTGCCTAGGACAAAAAAACATTCAGTACTTC,CACLGQKNIQYF
TRBV7-9,few,NA,TRBJ2-5,TGTGCCAGCAGCTTTGGGGGGAACCTCGAGACCCAGTACTTC,CASSFGGNLETQYF
TRBV29-1,NA,TRBD1,TRBJ1-1,TGCAGCGTGAGACAGGGGAACACTGAAGCTTTCTTT,CSVRQGNTEAFF
TRBV2,NA,NA,TRBJ2-3,TGTGCCAGCAGTTTCGTCGGGACTAGCACAGATACGCAGTATTTT,CASSFVGTSTDTQYF
TRBV29-1,few,NA,TRBJ1-4,TGCAGCGTGATGAGGGGTCTGGTAGATGAAAAACTGTTTTTT,CSVMRGLVDEKLFF
TRBV29-1,few,TRBD2,TRBJ2-1,TGCAGCGTTGAGGGGAGGGCTTCCTACAATGAGCAGTTCTTC,CSVEGRASYNEQFF
TRBV4-1,NA,TRBD1,TRBJ2-3,TGCGCCAGCAGCCATCCTAGGACAGGGGGCACAGATACGCAGTATTTT,CASSHPRTGGTDTQYF
TRBV5-1,NA,TRBD2,TRBJ2-5,TGCGCCAGCAGCTTGGCTGGGACTAGCGGAACCAAAGAGACCCAGTACTTC,CASSLAGTSGTKETQYF
TRBV14,NA,TRBD2,TRBJ2-7,TGTGCCAGCAGCCAGTGGGGGAGGGTCCACGAGCAGTACTTC,CASSQWGRVHEQYF
TRBV28,few,TRBD2,TRBJ2-3,TGTGCCAGCAGTAATCTAGCGGGGAGCACAGATACGCAGTATTTT,CASSNLAGSTDTQYF
TRBV9,NA,TRBD1,TRBJ2-7,TGTGCCAGCAGCGGACCAGGGGGCGCACCCTACGAGCAGTACTTC,CASSGPGGAPYEQYF
TRBV2,NA,TRBD2,TRBJ2-7,TGTGCCAGCAGTGAAGTCGGGCTAGCGGGAACCCCATCTATCTACGAGCAGTACTTC,CASSEVGLAGTPSIYEQYF
TRBV5-6,NA,NA,TRBJ2-1,TGTGCCAGCGAGTCGAGCTCCTACAATGAGCAGTTCTTC,CASESSSYNEQFF
TRBV13,NA,TRBD1,TRBJ2-3,TGTGCCAGCAGCTTGGTGGACAGGACCATCACAGATACGCAGTATTTT,CASSLVDRTITDTQYF